Listed below are T cell receptor beta chains from one sample, sequenced in a study of blood T cell repertoires in COVID-19. Data came from immunoSEQ multiplex PCR; TCRdb stores just in-frame clones and leaves some out. The repertoire holds about 39,000 clones, with roughly nine tenths as singletons. The source material was peripheral blood. The receptors stem from a man over 45 with active COVID-19. Each CDR3 is given with its conserved first and last residue. Fields, in order: clone size, D gene, J gene, V gene, CDR3 DNA, CDR3 protein. The D gene is left open where the match is weak. Clone size is stated in some rows and not others, as once, few, many or a class when expanded.

clone size: .; D gene: .; J gene: TRBJ2-7; V gene: TRBV19; CDR3 DNA: TGTGCCAGTCTAGTGCAACCCTACGAGCAGTACTTC; CDR3 protein: CASLVQPYEQYF
clone size: .; D gene: .; J gene: TRBJ1-4; V gene: TRBV11-2; CDR3 DNA: TGTGCCAGCAGCCCAACCAGGGCCTTAGGAGAAAAACTGTTTTTT; CDR3 protein: CASSPTRALGEKLFF
clone size: few; D gene: .; J gene: TRBJ1-1; V gene: TRBV3-1/TRBV3-2; CDR3 DNA: TGTGCCAGCAGCCAATCCTGGAACACTGAAGCTTTCTTT; CDR3 protein: CASSQSWNTEAFF
clone size: .; D gene: TRBD1; J gene: TRBJ1-1; V gene: TRBV5-1; CDR3 DNA: TGCGCCAGCAGCTTGCGACAGGGGAACACTGAAGCTTTCTTT; CDR3 protein: CASSLRQGNTEAFF
clone size: .; D gene: TRBD1; J gene: TRBJ2-3; V gene: TRBV27; CDR3 DNA: TGTGCCAGCAGTAAACAGGGGGCAGATACGCAGTATTTT; CDR3 protein: CASSKQGADTQYF
clone size: .; D gene: .; J gene: TRBJ1-2; V gene: TRBV19; CDR3 DNA: TGTGCCAGTAGCCGAGGTCCGGGACAAGTAAACTATGGCTACACCTTC; CDR3 protein: CASSRGPGQVNYGYTF
clone size: once; D gene: .; J gene: TRBJ2-5; V gene: TRBV7-9; CDR3 DNA: TGTGCCAGCAGCTACCGGGAGACCCAGTACTTC; CDR3 protein: CASSYRETQYF
clone size: .; D gene: .; J gene: TRBJ2-7; V gene: TRBV30; CDR3 DNA: TGTGCCTGGAGTGCTCTTAGGGGGAACGAGCAGTACTTC; CDR3 protein: CAWSALRGNEQYF
clone size: .; D gene: .; J gene: TRBJ1-1; V gene: TRBV6-2/TRBV6-3; CDR3 DNA: TGTGCCAGCAGTGAGAACCACCCGAAAGCTTTCTTT; CDR3 protein: CASSENHPKAFF
clone size: .; D gene: .; J gene: TRBJ1-1; V gene: TRBV18; CDR3 DNA: TGTGCCAGCTCACCATCCCGGGACACTGAAGCTTTCTTT; CDR3 protein: CASSPSRDTEAFF
clone size: .; D gene: .; J gene: TRBJ2-2; V gene: TRBV4-1; CDR3 DNA: TGCGCCAGCAGCCAAGTGAGGGGGGGACTCCCCGGGGAGCTGTTTTTT; CDR3 protein: CASSQVRGGLPGELFF
clone size: .; D gene: TRBD1; J gene: TRBJ2-7; V gene: TRBV7-2; CDR3 DNA: TGTGCCAGCAGCTCGGGGACAGGGGGTATAGGGCAGTACTTC; CDR3 protein: CASSSGTGGIGQYF
clone size: .; D gene: .; J gene: TRBJ1-2; V gene: TRBV19; CDR3 DNA: TGTGCCAGTAGTCTCCTTAACTATGGCTACACCTTC; CDR3 protein: CASSLLNYGYTF
clone size: .; D gene: TRBD2; J gene: TRBJ2-7; V gene: TRBV5-6; CDR3 DNA: TGTGCCAGCAGCAAAGTCGGACTAGCGCGAGACGTCCACGAGCAGTACTTC; CDR3 protein: CASSKVGLARDVHEQYF
clone size: .; D gene: .; J gene: TRBJ1-1; V gene: TRBV9; CDR3 DNA: TGTGCCAGCAGCCCCCTCGGGACTAACACTGAAGCTTTCTTT; CDR3 protein: CASSPLGTNTEAFF
clone size: .; D gene: TRBD2; J gene: TRBJ2-7; V gene: TRBV5-1; CDR3 DNA: TGCGCCAGCAGCTTGGGGCCGTCCGGGAGGCCCGCCTACGAGCAGTACTTC; CDR3 protein: CASSLGPSGRPAYEQYF
clone size: .; D gene: .; J gene: TRBJ1-6; V gene: TRBV3-1/TRBV3-2; CDR3 DNA: TGTGCCAGCAGCGATCGAGTTAGGGGCGCAATAAATTCACCCCTCCACTTT; CDR3 protein: CASSDRVRGAINSPLHF
clone size: .; D gene: .; J gene: TRBJ2-7; V gene: TRBV29-1; CDR3 DNA: TGCAGCGTTGGGGAGTCCTACGAGCAGTACTTC; CDR3 protein: CSVGESYEQYF
clone size: .; D gene: .; J gene: TRBJ1-4; V gene: TRBV7-3; CDR3 DNA: TGTGCCAGCAGCAGTACTGGGGGCGCGAATGAAAAACTGTTTTTT; CDR3 protein: CASSSTGGANEKLFF
clone size: few; D gene: .; J gene: TRBJ2-7; V gene: TRBV29-1; CDR3 DNA: TGCAGCGTTCGCGGACAACCCAACGAGCAGTACTTC; CDR3 protein: CSVRGQPNEQYF
clone size: .; D gene: TRBD1; J gene: TRBJ1-2; V gene: TRBV7-2; CDR3 DNA: TGTGCCAGCAGCGGACAGGGAACCGACTATGGCTACACCTTC; CDR3 protein: CASSGQGTDYGYTF
clone size: .; D gene: TRBD2; J gene: TRBJ2-3; V gene: TRBV5-1; CDR3 DNA: TGCGCCAGCAGCTTAGAAAGGCTAGCGGGGCCCACAGATACGCAGTATTTT; CDR3 protein: CASSLERLAGPTDTQYF
clone size: .; D gene: TRBD2; J gene: TRBJ2-5; V gene: TRBV7-8; CDR3 DNA: TGTGCCAGCAGCTTACTGGGGGGGAGAGGGGAGACCCAGTACTTC; CDR3 protein: CASSLLGGRGETQYF
clone size: .; D gene: TRBD2; J gene: TRBJ2-5; V gene: TRBV6-2/TRBV6-3; CDR3 DNA: TGTGCCAGCAGCCATCCCCGGGGGGGGAAAGAGACCCAGTACTTC; CDR3 protein: CASSHPRGGKETQYF
clone size: .; D gene: TRBD2; J gene: TRBJ2-5; V gene: TRBV7-9; CDR3 DNA: TGTGCCAGCAGCTCCATTAGCGGGACTGGGGAGACCCAGTACTTC; CDR3 protein: CASSSISGTGETQYF
clone size: .; D gene: TRBD1; J gene: TRBJ1-5; V gene: TRBV27; CDR3 DNA: TGTGCCAGCAGACGGGACAGGGTGGGCAATCAGCCCCAGCATTTT; CDR3 protein: CASRRDRVGNQPQHF
clone size: .; D gene: .; J gene: TRBJ2-1; V gene: TRBV4-3; CDR3 DNA: TGCGCCAGCAGCCAAGACCCCGCTGCTACCTACAATGAGCAGTTCTTC; CDR3 protein: CASSQDPAATYNEQFF
clone size: .; D gene: .; J gene: TRBJ2-3; V gene: TRBV12-3/TRBV12-4; CDR3 DNA: TGTGCCAGCAGTGCAGGGTTCGCAGATACGCAGTATTTT; CDR3 protein: CASSAGFADTQYF
clone size: once; D gene: .; J gene: TRBJ1-1; V gene: TRBV19; CDR3 DNA: TGTGCCAGTAGTATAGACGAAGTAGCTGAAGCTTTCTTT; CDR3 protein: CASSIDEVAEAFF
clone size: .; D gene: TRBD1; J gene: TRBJ2-1; V gene: TRBV2; CDR3 DNA: TGTGCCAGCAGTGAAAGGGGGCCCTCCTACAATGAGCAGTTCTTC; CDR3 protein: CASSERGPSYNEQFF
clone size: .; D gene: .; J gene: TRBJ1-1; V gene: TRBV7-2; CDR3 DNA: TGTGCCACCAAACTCCGGGACACCCTGAACACTGAAGCTTTCTTT; CDR3 protein: CATKLRDTLNTEAFF
clone size: .; D gene: .; J gene: TRBJ2-3; V gene: TRBV27; CDR3 DNA: TGTGCCAGCAGTTTAGGCGGAACTAGCACAGATACGCAGTATTTT; CDR3 protein: CASSLGGTSTDTQYF
clone size: few; D gene: .; J gene: TRBJ2-7; V gene: TRBV30; CDR3 DNA: TGTGCCTGGAGTCTGGGGGCCGCCTACGAGCAGTACTTC; CDR3 protein: CAWSLGAAYEQYF
clone size: .; D gene: TRBD1; J gene: TRBJ2-7; V gene: TRBV4-2; CDR3 DNA: TGTGCCAGCAGCCCGCTCCTCTCACAGGGGGAGGCCTACGAGCAGTACTTC; CDR3 protein: CASSPLLSQGEAYEQYF
clone size: .; D gene: .; J gene: TRBJ2-2; V gene: TRBV7-2; CDR3 DNA: TGTGCCAGCCGAGACCTGGGGGCAACCGGGGAGCTGTTTTTT; CDR3 protein: CASRDLGATGELFF
clone size: .; D gene: .; J gene: TRBJ1-2; V gene: TRBV18; CDR3 DNA: TGTGCCAGCTCAGAAACACAGGGACCTACGAACTATGGCTACACCTTC; CDR3 protein: CASSETQGPTNYGYTF
clone size: .; D gene: .; J gene: TRBJ1-4; V gene: TRBV12-3/TRBV12-4; CDR3 DNA: TGTGCCAGCAGTTTAAGGGAGGGGCAACTGTTTTTT; CDR3 protein: CASSLREGQLFF
clone size: few; D gene: TRBD1; J gene: TRBJ2-1; V gene: TRBV10-3; CDR3 DNA: TGTGCCATCAGTGATAGGACAGGGGGTGAGCAGTTCTTC; CDR3 protein: CAISDRTGGEQFF
clone size: .; D gene: TRBD2; J gene: TRBJ2-1; V gene: TRBV5-1; CDR3 DNA: TGCGCCAGCAGCTTACTAGCGGGAGAAGTAAATGAGCAGTTCTTC; CDR3 protein: CASSLLAGEVNEQFF
clone size: .; D gene: .; J gene: TRBJ1-2; V gene: TRBV3-1/TRBV3-2; CDR3 DNA: TGTGCCAGCAGCCAAGGCGGGGGATTATGGTATGGCTACACCTTC; CDR3 protein: CASSQGGGLWYGYTF
clone size: .; D gene: .; J gene: TRBJ2-7; V gene: TRBV15; CDR3 DNA: TGTGCCACCAGCAGAGAGAGGAACAGGGCCTACGAGCAGTACTTC; CDR3 protein: CATSRERNRAYEQYF
clone size: .; D gene: .; J gene: TRBJ1-1; V gene: TRBV28; CDR3 DNA: TGTGCCAGCAGTTTAGGGGTATTGGGAGGGCTGAACACTGAAGCTTTCTTT; CDR3 protein: CASSLGVLGGLNTEAFF
clone size: few; D gene: TRBD2; J gene: TRBJ2-5; V gene: TRBV2; CDR3 DNA: TGTGCCAGCAGGGAAATAGCGGGGGGGCGGCAAGAGACCCAGTACTTC; CDR3 protein: CASREIAGGRQETQYF
clone size: .; D gene: .; J gene: TRBJ1-6; V gene: TRBV6-1; CDR3 DNA: TGTGCCAGCAGTGAACAGACAATGGATTATAATTCACCCCTCCACTTT; CDR3 protein: CASSEQTMDYNSPLHF
clone size: .; D gene: .; J gene: TRBJ1-1; V gene: TRBV6-5; CDR3 DNA: TGTGCCAGCAGTTACTTGGGGGGTGAAACTGAAGCTTTCTTT; CDR3 protein: CASSYLGGETEAFF
clone size: .; D gene: .; J gene: TRBJ2-5; V gene: TRBV5-1; CDR3 DNA: TGCGCCAGCAGGGGTACGATAACAGGGCCCCGGGAGACCCAGTACTTC; CDR3 protein: CASRGTITGPRETQYF
clone size: .; D gene: TRBD1; J gene: TRBJ2-7; V gene: TRBV18; CDR3 DNA: TGTGCCAGCTCCGCCGGGACAGGGTTAAACGAGCAGTACTTC; CDR3 protein: CASSAGTGLNEQYF
clone size: .; D gene: TRBD1; J gene: TRBJ2-5; V gene: TRBV6-2/TRBV6-3; CDR3 DNA: TGTGCCAGCAGTTACTCGAGGGACAGACAAGAGACCCAGTACTTC; CDR3 protein: CASSYSRDRQETQYF
clone size: .; D gene: TRBD1; J gene: TRBJ2-2; V gene: TRBV7-3; CDR3 DNA: TGTGCCAGCAGCCGGACAGGGATTCTGACCGGGGAGCTGTTTTTT; CDR3 protein: CASSRTGILTGELFF
clone size: few; D gene: TRBD2; J gene: TRBJ2-7; V gene: TRBV18; CDR3 DNA: TGTGCCAGCTCATCCGGGGGGACCTACGAGCAGTACTTC; CDR3 protein: CASSSGGTYEQYF
clone size: once; D gene: TRBD1; J gene: TRBJ2-5; V gene: TRBV5-1; CDR3 DNA: TGCGCCAGCAGCTCGACAGGGGCGCAAGAGACCCAGTACTTC; CDR3 protein: CASSSTGAQETQYF
clone size: .; D gene: .; J gene: TRBJ1-2; V gene: TRBV5-1; CDR3 DNA: TGCGCCAGCAGCTTTGGAGGGGCCGGCTACACCTTC; CDR3 protein: CASSFGGAGYTF
clone size: .; D gene: TRBD1; J gene: TRBJ1-1; V gene: TRBV5-4; CDR3 DNA: TGTGCCAGCAGCCATGGACAGGGCAACACTGAAGCTTTCTTT; CDR3 protein: CASSHGQGNTEAFF
clone size: .; D gene: TRBD1; J gene: TRBJ1-4; V gene: TRBV5-1; CDR3 DNA: TGCGCCAGCAGCTTAGAACCCGGGACAGGGGGGAAACTGTTTTTT; CDR3 protein: CASSLEPGTGGKLFF
clone size: .; D gene: TRBD1; J gene: TRBJ1-3; V gene: TRBV5-4; CDR3 DNA: TGTGCCAGCAGCTCGCGGACAGGTTCTGGAAACACCATATATTTT; CDR3 protein: CASSSRTGSGNTIYF
clone size: once; D gene: TRBD1; J gene: TRBJ2-1; V gene: TRBV5-8; CDR3 DNA: TGTGCCAGCAGGAGACCGGGACAGGGGTCCGATGAGCAGTTCTTC; CDR3 protein: CASRRPGQGSDEQFF
clone size: .; D gene: TRBD1; J gene: TRBJ1-1; V gene: TRBV7-9; CDR3 DNA: TGTGCCAGCAGCGAACCGACAGGGGACCCCACTGAAGCTTTCTTT; CDR3 protein: CASSEPTGDPTEAFF
clone size: .; D gene: TRBD2; J gene: TRBJ2-5; V gene: TRBV11-2; CDR3 DNA: TGTGCCAGCAGTCCTAGTTACCATAGCGGGGCGCCCGGGGAGACCCAGTACTTC; CDR3 protein: CASSPSYHSGAPGETQYF